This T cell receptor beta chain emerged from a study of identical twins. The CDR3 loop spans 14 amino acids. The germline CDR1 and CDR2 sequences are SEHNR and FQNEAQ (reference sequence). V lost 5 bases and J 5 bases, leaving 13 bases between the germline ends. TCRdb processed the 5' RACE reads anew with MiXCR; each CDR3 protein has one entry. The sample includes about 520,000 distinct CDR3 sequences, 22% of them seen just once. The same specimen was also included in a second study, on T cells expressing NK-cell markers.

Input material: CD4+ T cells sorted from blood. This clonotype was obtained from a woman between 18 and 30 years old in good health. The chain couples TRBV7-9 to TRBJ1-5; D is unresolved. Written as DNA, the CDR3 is TGTGCCAGCAGCCCTTGGCAGGACCATCAGCCCCAGCATTTT. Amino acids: CASSPWQDHQPQHF.